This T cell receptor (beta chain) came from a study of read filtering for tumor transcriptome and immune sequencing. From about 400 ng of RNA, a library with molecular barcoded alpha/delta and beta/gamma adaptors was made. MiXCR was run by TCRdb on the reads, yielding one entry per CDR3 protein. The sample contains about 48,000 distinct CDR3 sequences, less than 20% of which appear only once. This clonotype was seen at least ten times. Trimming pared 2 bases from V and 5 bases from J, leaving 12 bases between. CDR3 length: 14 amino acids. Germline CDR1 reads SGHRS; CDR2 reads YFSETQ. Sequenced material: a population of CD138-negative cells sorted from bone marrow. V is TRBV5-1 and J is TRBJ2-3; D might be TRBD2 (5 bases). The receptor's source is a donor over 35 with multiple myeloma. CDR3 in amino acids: CASSLRSGRDTQYF. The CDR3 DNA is TGCGCCAGCAGCTTACGCTCGGGGAGAGATACGCAGTATTTT.